The 18 T cell receptor beta chains below all came from one sample that was sequenced in a study of long-term antiretroviral therapy in people with HIV. Researchers report immunoSEQ v3.0 was run at survey level. The assay was immunoSEQ multiplex PCR, and TCRdb's table has in-frame clones only and misses some. The table lists under 25,000 clones, over 75% of them singletons, with around 6.4% in the top ten. The sample consisted of unsorted PBMCs, taken 0.6 years after starting antiretroviral therapy. The receptors were gathered from a man in his 60s with HIV.

V usage is TRBV27 and J usage is TRBJ2-2; D is unclear. Between the trimmed V and J ends, which lost 7 bases and 6 bases, there was a span of 12 bases. This CDR3 region has 13 residues. CDR1 is MNHEY and CDR2 is SMNVEV in the germline V gene (reference sequence). CDR3 DNA: TGTGCCAGCACACTGAATGGAGCCGGGGAGCTGTTTTTT. The encoded protein is CASTLNGAGELFF.

The V and J genes are TRBV5-1 and TRBJ2-7; D ambiguous. This CDR3 spans 14 amino acids. Trimming removed 2 bases at V and 6 bases at J, with 15 bases between. Per germline, CDR1 SGHRS and CDR2 YFSETQ. The CDR3 spells CASSLSRLGGEQYF. The CDR3 DNA reads TGCGCCAGCAGCTTATCCCGCCTTGGCGGCGAGCAGTACTTC.

The genes are TRBV11-2 and TRBJ1-2; D unresolved. Germline CDR1 and CDR2: SGHAT and FQNNGV. V was pared by 6 bases and J by 4 bases, with 12 bases between. The CDR3 runs to 13 residues. The DNA for the CDR3 is TGTGCCAGCAGTGTAGGGCCGGTCTATGGCTACACCTTC. Translating it yields CASSVGPVYGYTF.

The chain carries TRBV4-3 and TRBJ2-1, with D unclear. Germline V gene sequence: CDR1 LGHNA, CDR2 YSLEER. V was cut by 7 bases and J by 15 bases, with 25 bases left in between. This CDR3 region has 14 residues. CDR3 DNA sequence: TGCGCCAGCACCCAGGCTCGCAGGCCGCCCTGGCGGTTCTTC. This sequence encodes CASTQARRPPWRFF.

The chain employs TRBV18 and TRBJ2-5; D remains unclear. Trimming shortened V by 0 bases and J by 4 bases, and 12 bases separated the two germline ends. This CDR3 region has 15 residues. CDR1 and CDR2 (germline): KGHSH, LQKENI. The DNA of the CDR3 is TGTGCCAGCTCACCACCGTCTGACGTTTTAGAGACCCAGTACTTC. Translation gives CASSPPSDVLETQYF.

The gene calls are TRBV7-3 and TRBJ2-7; D unresolved. The CDR3 covers 15 residues. Trimming left V 2 bases short and J 0 bases short, with 11 bases between. CDR1 is SGHTA and CDR2 is FQGTGA in the germline V gene. The CDR3 DNA reads TGTGCCAGCAGCTTAGCCCCATCTAGCTCCTACGAGCAGTACTTC. This sequence encodes CASSLAPSSSYEQYF. The variable domain in full, completed from reference TRBV7-3 and TRBJ2-7, reads GAGVSQTPSNKVTEKGKYVELRCDPISGHTALYWYRQSLGQGPEFLIYFQGTGAADDSGLPNDRFFAVRPEGSVSTLKIQRTERGDSAVYLCASSLAPSSSYEQYFGPGTRLTVT.

This chain joins TRBV7-9 and TRBJ2-5; no clear D. Germline CDR1 and CDR2: SEHNR and FQNEAQ (reference sequence). V was shortened by 2 bases and J by 5 bases, with 9 bases between the two germline ends. The CDR3 extends over 13 amino acids. CDR3 loop: CASSLPSSETQYF. The CDR3 region has the DNA TGTGCCAGCAGCTTACCATCTTCGGAGACCCAGTACTTC. Filled out from reference TRBV7-9 and TRBJ2-5, the complete variable domain reads DTGVSQNPRHKITKRGQNVTFRCDPISEHNRLYWYRQTLGQGPEFLTYFQNEAQLEKSRLLSDRFSAERPKGSFSTLEIQRTEQGDSAMYLCASSLPSSETQYFGPGTRLLVL.

This clone was counted once. For the CDR3, the DNA is TGTGCCATCAGTGAGTGGAAAGCGGGAGGGCCTAATGACCACAATGAGCAGTTCTTC. Translation: CAISEWKAGGPNDHNEQFF. This chain joins TRBV10-3 and TRBJ2-1, with 10 bases aligning to TRBD2. Germline V lookup: CDR1 ENHRY, CDR2 SYGVKD. The CDR3 is made up of 19 amino acids. The trim removed 1 base at V and 5 bases at J, leaving 14 bases unmatched.

J is TRBJ1-2 and V is TRBV11-2, with 11 positions matching TRBD1. This CDR3 has 14 amino acids. The germline V gene has CDR1 SGHAT and CDR2 FQNNGV. With V trimmed by 4 bases and J by 8 bases, 6 bases remained unmatched. CDR3 in amino acids: CASSSGQGAYGYTF. The CDR3, as DNA: TGTGCCAGCAGCTCCGGACAGGGGGCTTACGGCTACACCTTC.

The V and J genes are TRBV19 and TRBJ2-2; tentatively, D is TRBD1 (5 bases). V lost 1 base, J lost 3 bases, and 6 bases lay in between. The CDR3 is made up of 14 amino acids. CDR1 is LNHDA, CDR2 SQIVND, per germline (reference sequence). CDR3 DNA: TGTGCCAGTAGTATAGGGGGCCACACCGGGGAGCTGTTTTTT. Its translation is CASSIGGHTGELFF.

This chain links TRBV7-2 with TRBJ1-1; D is uncertain. The CDR3 extends over 15 amino acids. The germline V and J ends were trimmed by 0 bases and 0 bases, with 8 bases remaining between them. The V gene's germline CDR1 is SGHTA and CDR2 FQGNSA. The DNA of the CDR3 is TGTGCCAGCAGCTTAGCGCGGGGTTTGAACACTGAAGCTTTCTTT. This gives the protein CASSLARGLNTEAFF. The full variable domain, with the rest looked up from reference TRBV7-2 and TRBJ1-1, is GAGVSQSPSNKVTEKGKDVELRCDPISGHTALYWYRQSLGQGLEFLIYFQGNSAPDKSGLPSDRFSAERTGGSVSTLTIQRTQQEDSAVYLCASSLARGLNTEAFFGQGTRLTVV.

The V call is TRBV7-3, the J call TRBJ2-1, with unresolved D. Per germline, CDR1 SGHTA and CDR2 FQGTGA. The ends were cut back, 5 bases at V and 10 bases at J, with 15 bases in the middle. The CDR3 covers 13 residues. This CDR3 is CASSPGPQSEQFF. DNA for the CDR3: TGTGCCAGCAGCCCCGGGCCCCAGAGCGAGCAGTTCTTC.

V is TRBV4-1 and J is TRBJ2-7; TRBD1 aligns across 7 bases. The CDR3 totals 15 residues. V gave up 3 bases and J gave up 2 bases; unmatched junction bases: 7. Looked up from germline, CDR1 is MGHRA and CDR2 is YSYEKL. Written as DNA, the CDR3 is TGCGCCAGCAGCCACGGGACAGACTTTACCTACGAGCAGTACTTC. It translates to CASSHGTDFTYEQYF.

The chain is built from TRBV6-5 and TRBJ2-5; no clear D gene. V shed 2 bases and J shed 4 bases, with 14 bases lying between them. There are 15 residues in the CDR3. The germline gives CDR1 MNHEY, CDR2 SVGAGI. The CDR3 region has the DNA TGTGCCAGCAGTTACCAGCAGGCAGTGATAGAGACCCAGTACTTC. It is translated as CASSYQQAVIETQYF.

This chain links TRBV4-1 with TRBJ2-3; 9 bases are shared with TRBD2. Per germline, CDR1 MGHRA and CDR2 YSYEKL. The J segment lost 2 bases and the V segment lost 0 bases, leaving 3 bases of the junction unmatched. The CDR3 consists of 16 residues. The CDR3 sequence is CASSQDIAGVTDTQYF. The DNA for the CDR3 is TGCGCCAGCAGCCAAGACATAGCGGGGGTCACAGATACGCAGTATTTT.

The CDR3 bases are TGTGCCAGCAGCTTATCGCCAGGGGAAGGGGGCTACACCTTC. The encoded protein is CASSLSPGEGGYTF. The chain combines TRBV7-2 with TRBJ1-2; D is possibly TRBD1 (6 bases). This CDR3 has 14 residues. The germline V and J ends were trimmed by 2 bases and 8 bases, with 15 bases remaining between them. Germline V gene sequence: CDR1 SGHTA, CDR2 FQGNSA.

CDR3 nucleotides: TGTGCCAGCAGCTTAGAGGGCCCAGGGGGGACCCAGTACTTC. This gives the protein CASSLEGPGGTQYF. J is TRBJ2-5 and V is TRBV11-2; 7 bases fit TRBD1. The length of the CDR3 is 14 residues. J gave up 7 bases and V 0 bases, and 5 bases lay outside the gene matches. Germline V lookup: CDR1 SGHAT, CDR2 FQNNGV.

The CDR3 nucleotides are TGCGCCAGCAGCCGAGGGGGGGATCGAGAGACCCAGTACTTC. It specifies CASSRGGDRETQYF. The chain recombines TRBV5-1 with TRBJ2-5; D possibly corresponds to TRBD2 (7 bases). CDR3 length: 14 amino acids. Trimming took off 4 bases at V and 4 bases at J, with 14 bases between the two ends. Germline values: CDR1 SGHRS, CDR2 YFSETQ.